Listed here are 13 T cell receptor beta chains from one sample, sequenced in a study of cytomegalovirus exposure and HLA in healthy donors. Repertoires were generated with immunoSEQ multiplex PCR, while TCRdb's copy carries only in-frame clones and drops some. The table lists about 180,000 clones, around nine tenths of them singletons, with roughly 1.5% in the top ten. Sequenced input: PBMCs. The receptors derive from a woman in her 30s in good health and CMV-seronegative.

The CDR3 DNA is TGTGCCAGTAGTATAACGGGACACAATTCACCCCTCCACTTT. Its translation is CASSITGHNSPLHF. This chain links TRBV19 with TRBJ1-6; perhaps TRBD1 as D (6 bases). Germline loops: CDR1 LNHDA, CDR2 SQIVND (reference sequence). This CDR3 contains 14 residues. V was trimmed by 2 bases and J by 7 bases, leaving 9 bases between them.

This clone was seen a single time. This chain uses TRBV9 with TRBJ2-2, with D possibly TRBD2 on 6 matching bases. V shed 0 bases and J shed 4 bases, with 10 bases lying between them. CDR1 and CDR2 from the germline V gene are SGDLS and YYNGEE. The CDR3 contains 15 residues. CDR3 coding DNA: TGTGCCAGCAGCGTAGCGGGGGACCCCACCGGGGAGCTGTTTTTT. It translates to CASSVAGDPTGELFF.

Details on this clone: An end of the junction differs from the germline gene, which may be a read error. The J gene is TRBJ2-1, the V gene TRBV7-6; 12 bases align to TRBD2. CDR3 length: 19 residues. Germline-derived CDR1 and CDR2 are SGHVS and FNYEAQ. The CDR3 DNA sequence: TGTGCCAGCAGCCTAGCGGGGCCTAGCGGGGGGGCGTCCTACAATGAGCAGTTCTTC. Translation gives CASSLAGPSGGASYNEQFF.

The chain combines TRBV4-1 with TRBJ1-1; D unclear. The CDR3 totals 13 residues. Per the germline V gene, CDR1 is MGHRA and CDR2 is YSYEKL. V lost 9 bases, J lost 2 bases, and 13 bases lay in between. CDR3 residues: CASNSNLNTEAFF. CDR3 nucleotides: TGCGCCAGTAACTCCAATCTTAACACTGAAGCTTTCTTT.

The CDR3 nucleotides read TGTGCCAGCAGCCCCTTCCGGGACAGACGTTATGGCTACACCTTC. Its translation is CASSPFRDRRYGYTF. The rearrangement links TRBV5-4 to TRBJ1-2, with 7 bases matching TRBD1. The CDR3 contains 15 residues. Germline trimming cut 4 bases from V and 5 bases from J; bases unmatched to any gene: 11. Germline-derived CDR1 and CDR2 are SGHNT and YYREEE (reference sequence).

The chain is built from TRBV4-3 and TRBJ2-1, with TRBD2 matching over 8 bases. Germline V gene lookup returns CDR1 LGHNA and CDR2 YSLEER. V trimming: 0 bases; J trimming: 4 bases; junction bases outside the gene matches: 2. CDR3 length equals 15 residues. The CDR3: CASSQEAGGYNEQFF. The DNA of the CDR3 is TGCGCCAGCAGCCAAGAGGCGGGGGGATACAATGAGCAGTTCTTC.

The V and J genes are TRBV21-1 and TRBJ1-2; no check of the table's D call, TRBD1, against the DNA was made. TRBV21-1 is a documented pseudogene. The CDR3 is made up of 14 amino acids. The CDR3 sequence: CASSRQRRLYGYTF. CDR3 sequence (DNA): TGTGCCAGCAGCAGACAACGCCGCCTCTATGGCTACACCTTC.

V gene TRBV29-1 combines with J gene TRBJ1-2; D possibly corresponds to TRBD1 (6 bases). Trimming shortened V by 2 bases and J by 8 bases, and 15 bases separated the two germline ends. Germline loops: CDR1 SQVTM, CDR2 ANQGSEA. This CDR3 comprises 13 residues. Written as DNA, the CDR3 is TGCAGCGTTGAATGGCCAGGGGTTAGGGGCTACACCTTC. Amino acids: CSVEWPGVRGYTF.

J is TRBJ1-1 and V is TRBV6-1, with D tentatively TRBD1 (5 bases). With 7 bases removed from V and 3 bases from J, the gap between germline ends came to 15 bases. Germline-derived CDR1 and CDR2 are MNHNS and SASEGT. This CDR3 region has 14 residues. CDR3 sequence reads: CASNVRAEDTEAFF. CDR3 in DNA: TGTGCCAGCAACGTCAGGGCCGAGGACACTGAAGCTTTCTTT.

On this clone itself: A read error may account for a junction end that differs from germline. The rearrangement links TRBV18 to TRBJ2-7; D is unclear. From germline, CDR1 is KGHSH and CDR2 LQKENI. The CDR3 is 14 residues long. As DNA, the CDR3 is TGTGCCAGCTCCCCACCTCAGTTCTCCTACGAGCAGTACTTC. Its translation is CASSPPQFSYEQYF.

This sequence joins TRBV18 and TRBJ1-5; the D is unclear. V was trimmed by 4 bases and J by 10 bases, leaving 20 bases between them. Germline V gives CDR1 KGHSH, CDR2 LQKENI. The CDR3 sequence is 15 residues long. CDR3 bases: TGTGCCAGCTCACGAGGGCATAACGCAGAGTCTCCCCAGCATTTT. Protein: CASSRGHNAESPQHF. Supplemented by reference TRBV18 and TRBJ1-5, the full variable domain reads NAGVMQNPRHLVRRRGQEARLRCSPMKGHSHVYWYRQLPEEGLKFMVYLQKENIIDESGMPKERFSAEFPKEGPSILRIQQVVRGDSAAYFCASSRGHNAESPQHFGDGTRLSIL.

The genes are TRBV29-1 and TRBJ2-5; TRBD2 agrees at 7 bases. V shed 6 bases, J shed 2 bases, and the junction held 9 bases outside the gene matches. The CDR3 has 14 residues. The germline V gene has CDR1 SQVTM and CDR2 ANQGSEA. The CDR3 DNA reads TGCAGCGTCGCGGGAGTGGGTCCTCAAGAGACCCAGTACTTC. Its translation is CSVAGVGPQETQYF.

V gene TRBV6-5 combines with J gene TRBJ1-2, with a tentative D call TRBD1 (5 bases). CDR3 length: 14 amino acids. Looked up from germline, CDR1 is MNHEY and CDR2 is SVGAGI. V was shortened by 3 bases and J by 1 base, with 9 bases between the two germline ends. CDR3 DNA: TGTGCCAGCAGTTATATGGGGGGTAACTATGGCTACACCTTC. Protein product: CASSYMGGNYGYTF.